The next 22 T cell receptor beta chains were all read from a single sample in a study of vaccination effects on CD4 cells after COVID-19. Viral peptide pool expansion of antigen-specific CD4+ T cells preceded sequencing in the ViraFEST assay. Investigators separated out CD4+ T cells once approximately 9 days of culture had passed. Vaccine administered to participants consisted of two doses of either BNT162b2 or mRNA-1273. TCRdb's table, derived via immunoSEQ multiplex PCR, lists solely in-frame clones and lacks some. Here the sample spans over 14,000 clones, around 70% being singletons. Their cognate antigens are unknown. The specimen was CD4+ T cells from PBMCs cultured with SARS-CoV-2 spike peptides, collected after COVID-19 vaccination. These TCRs come from a human donor who received a COVID-19 vaccine.

The V gene is TRBV5-6, the J gene TRBJ1-1; TRBD1 matches 7 bases. CDR1 SGHDT and CDR2 YYEEEE come from the germline V gene. Germline trimming cut 4 bases from V and 8 bases from J; bases unmatched to any gene: 5. The CDR3 contains 12 residues. The chain's CDR3 is CASSVRDSEAFF. As DNA, the CDR3 is TGTGCCAGCAGCGTGAGGGACAGCGAAGCTTTCTTT.

V and J are TRBV13 and TRBJ1-6; 10 bases align to TRBD1. Germline CDR1 and CDR2: PRHDT and FYEKMQ (reference sequence). V gave up 4 bases and J gave up 9 bases; unmatched junction bases: 3. This CDR3 is 14 amino acids long. CDR3 nucleotide sequence: TGTGCCAGCAGCTCCCGGGACAGGGGTTCACCCCTCCACTTT. Its protein is CASSSRDRGSPLHF.

This rearrangement joins TRBV5-5 to TRBJ2-3, with TRBD2 matching over 9 bases. The V segment lost 2 bases and the J segment 2 bases; nucleotides outside the gene matches: 3. The CDR3 runs 15 residues. From germline, CDR1 is SGHKS and CDR2 YYEKEE (reference sequence). The CDR3: CASSFTSGSTDTQYF. CDR3 sequence (DNA): TGTGCCAGCAGCTTCACTAGCGGGTCCACAGATACGCAGTATTTT.

The sample holds a few counts of this clone. The rearrangement links TRBV15 to TRBJ2-5, with 8 bases identical to TRBD2. Germline-derived CDR1 and CDR2 are LNHNV and YYDKDF (reference sequence). The CDR3 has 14 amino acids. The V gene end was trimmed by 5 bases and the J gene end by 5 bases; junction bases not matched to a gene: 7. The CDR3 coding sequence is TGTGCCACCAGCTCCCGGGGGGGCCCTGAGACCCAGTACTTC. Translation: CATSSRGGPETQYF.

This clone has only one observation. The junction shows a germline mismatch at one end, possibly a read error. The chain joins TRBV6-5 to TRBJ1-3, with unresolved D. This CDR3 spans 15 amino acids. Germline values: CDR1 MNHEY, CDR2 SVGAGI. As DNA, the CDR3 is TGTGCCAGCAGCGCGACTACCCTCTCTCGAAACACCATATATTTT. As protein: CASSATTLSRNTIYF.

The CDR3 bases are TGTGCCAGCAGTGACAGATCCACAGATACGCAGTATTTT. It codes for CASSDRSTDTQYF. This chain connects TRBV6-4 to TRBJ2-3; D gene uncertain. Trimming shortened V by 2 bases and J by 2 bases, and 5 bases separated the two germline ends. CDR1 is MRHNA and CDR2 is SNTAGT in the germline V gene. The CDR3 contains 13 residues.

Comments on this clone: This sample also contains other DNA sequences that code for the same CDR3. This chain links TRBV9 with TRBJ1-3; D gene unclear. The CDR3 loop spans 13 amino acids. The V and J ends lost 0 bases and 4 bases respectively, with 5 bases between them. Germline V gene lookup returns CDR1 SGDLS and CDR2 YYNGEE. This chain's CDR3 is CASSVGDGNTIYF. CDR3 DNA: TGTGCCAGCAGCGTAGGAGACGGAAACACCATATATTTT.

The chain recombines TRBV3-1 (or the pseudogene TRBV3-2) with TRBJ1-3; the D gene is possibly TRBD1 (5 bases). CDR3 length equals 13 residues. V dropped 3 bases and J dropped 4 bases, with 7 bases sitting between them. CDR1 and CDR2 (germline): LGHDT, YNNKEL (reference sequence). The CDR3 sequence: CASSQGLGNTIYF. The CDR3 DNA reads as TGTGCCAGCAGCCAGGGGCTAGGAAACACCATATATTTT.

The chain combines TRBV5-1 with TRBJ2-7; 7 bases align to TRBD2. The J segment lost 5 bases and the V segment lost 0 bases, leaving 17 bases of the junction unmatched. This CDR3 is 18 amino acids long. Per the germline V gene, CDR1 is SGHRS and CDR2 is YFSETQ. This CDR3 reads CASSLVGEGLRWENEQYF. In nucleotides, the CDR3 is TGCGCCAGCAGCTTGGTCGGGGAGGGGCTGCGGTGGGAGAACGAGCAGTACTTC. Using reference TRBV5-1 and TRBJ2-7 for the parts outside the CDR3, the full variable domain is KAGVTQTPRYLIKTRGQQVTLSCSPISGHRSVSWYQQTPGQGLQFLFEYFSETQRNKGNFPGRFSGRQFSNSRSEMNVSTLELGDSALYLCASSLVGEGLRWENEQYFGPGTRLTVT.

The rearrangement links TRBV28 to TRBJ2-6; 8 nucleotides align to TRBD1. Germline assignment: CDR1 MDHEN and CDR2 SYDVKM. This CDR3 contains 18 residues. Unmatched junction bases numbered 11, after V lost 3 bases and J lost 4 bases. CDR3 nucleotides: TGTGCCAGCAGTTTCGAAAGGAACAGGGGGTCGGGGGCCAACGTCCTGACTTTC. It encodes CASSFERNRGSGANVLTF.

This sequence joins TRBV2 and TRBJ2-1, with 7 positions matching TRBD2. CDR3 size: 13 residues. V lost 6 bases, J lost 5 bases, and 4 bases stayed unmatched. Germline CDR1 SNHLY, CDR2 FYNNEI. In DNA, the CDR3 is TGTGCCAGCAGCTCTGGGAGGGACAATGAGCAGTTCTTC. This translates into CASSSGRDNEQFF. Based on the CDR3 plus reference TRBV2 and TRBJ2-1, the full variable domain is EPEVTQTPSHQVTQMGQEVILRCVPISNHLYFYWYRQILGQKVEFLVSFYNNEISEKSEIFDDQFSVERPDGSNFTLKIRSTKLEDSAMYFCASSSGRDNEQFFGPGTRLTVL.

V and J are TRBV10-3 and TRBJ1-2, with D tentatively TRBD1 (6 bases). V lost 4 bases, J lost 3 bases, and 12 bases lay in between. Germline V CDR1 and CDR2: ENHRY, SYGVKD. The CDR3 runs to 14 residues. DNA for the CDR3: TGTGCCATCAGTGGAGGGGAGGGGGACTATGGCTACACCTTC. It yields the protein CAISGGEGDYGYTF.

The chain uses TRBV27 and TRBJ2-6; D call uncertain. CDR3 length: 15 amino acids. The V end was cut by 9 bases, the J end by 0 bases, with 12 bases between. Per the germline V gene, CDR1 is MNHEY and CDR2 is SMNVEV (reference sequence). CDR3 loop: CASRAGFSGANVLTF. CDR3 DNA: TGTGCCAGTCGGGCCGGATTCTCTGGGGCCAACGTCCTGACTTTC. The full variable domain, rest sourced from reference TRBV27 and TRBJ2-6, is EAQVTQNPRYLITVTGKKLTVTCSQNMNHEYMSWYRQDPGLGLRQIYYSMNVEVTDKGDVPEGYKVSRKEKRNFPLILESPSPNQTSLYFCASRAGFSGANVLTFGAGSRLTVL.

By share, this clone counts as medium-sized. The CDR3 is CASSPGGASYTGELFF. CDR3 DNA: TGCGCCAGCAGCCCTGGGGGGGCCTCTTACACCGGGGAGCTGTTTTTT. The chain recombines TRBV5-1 with TRBJ2-2, with D maybe TRBD2 (7 bases). The CDR3 is 16 amino acids. Germline CDR1 SGHRS, CDR2 YFSETQ. Deletions cut 4 bases from V and 3 bases from J, with 16 bases between.

The V call is TRBV6-5, the J call TRBJ2-5, with D tentatively TRBD1 or TRBD2 (6 bases each). CDR3 size: 14 residues. V lost 6 bases and J lost 3, with 14 bases in between. Germline CDR1 reads MNHEY; CDR2 reads SVGAGI. For the CDR3, the DNA is TGTGCCAGCAGGGGGGGCGGTCGAAAAGAGACCCAGTACTTC. Translated, it gives CASRGGGRKETQYF.

This chain joins TRBV2 and TRBJ1-5, with D unclear. The length of the CDR3 is 15 residues. The V and J ends lost 6 bases and 5 bases respectively, with 17 bases between them. CDR1 and CDR2 from the germline V gene are SNHLY and FYNNEI. CDR3 bases: TGTGCCAGCAGCGCACTAGGTGGGGAGTATCAGCCCCAGCATTTT. As protein: CASSALGGEYQPQHF.

In this sample, this clone turned up once. The V gene is TRBV30, the J gene TRBJ2-1; unclear D gene. V lost 2 bases to trimming and J lost 0 bases, with 11 bases between them. The CDR3 has 15 residues. Germline V gene data show CDR1 as GTSNPN and CDR2 as SVGIG (reference sequence). The CDR3 reads CAWSRLPSSYNEQFF. Here the CDR3 DNA reads TGTGCCTGGAGTAGACTTCCTAGCTCCTACAATGAGCAGTTCTTC.

The chain has TRBV23-1 and TRBJ2-1; 8 positions match TRBD1. TRBV23-1 belongs to the ORF category, with a function that is uncertain. The CDR3 spans 15 residues. V trimming: 1 base; J trimming: 13 bases; junction bases outside the gene matches: 12. The CDR3 nucleotides are TGCGCCAGCAGTCAATGTCCCCAGGGGGCGGTTTATCAGTTCTTC. Translated, it gives CASSQCPQGAVYQFF.

The rearrangement joins TRBV30 to TRBJ1-5; 7 nucleotides line up with TRBD1. The length of the CDR3 is 13 residues. V dropped 5 bases and J dropped 7; count of bases not matched to a gene: 8. Germline-derived CDR1 and CDR2 are GTSNPN and SVGIG (reference sequence). The CDR3 region has the DNA TGTGCCTGGGCCGCCCAGGGGGTCCAGCCCCAGCATTTT. Translated: CAWAAQGVQPQHF.

The chain carries TRBV2 and TRBJ1-1, with D unclear. The germline V and J ends were trimmed by 6 bases and 7 bases, with 18 bases remaining between them. The V gene's germline CDR1 is SNHLY and CDR2 FYNNEI. This CDR3 has 14 amino acids. CDR3 region: CASSARSGSGEAFF. CDR3 bases: TGTGCCAGCAGCGCCCGGTCGGGGTCGGGTGAAGCTTTCTTT. The whole variable domain, filled in from reference TRBV2 and TRBJ1-1, reads EPEVTQTPSHQVTQMGQEVILRCVPISNHLYFYWYRQILGQKVEFLVSFYNNEISEKSEIFDDQFSVERPDGSNFTLKIRSTKLEDSAMYFCASSARSGSGEAFFGQGTRLTVV.

The chain links TRBV7-9 to TRBJ1-1; a possible D gene is TRBD1 (6 bases). The V end was cut by 2 bases, the J end by 2 bases, with 12 bases between. CDR3 size: 15 residues. CDR1 is SEHNR and CDR2 is FQNEAQ in the germline V gene (reference sequence). The CDR3 coding sequence is TGTGCCAGCAGCTTAAGCTTAGGGACAAACACTGAAGCTTTCTTT. This gives the protein CASSLSLGTNTEAFF.

This chain connects TRBV27 to TRBJ2-1, with D uncertain. The CDR3 contains 15 residues. Deletions cut 0 bases from V and 0 bases from J, with 6 bases between. The germline V gene encodes CDR1 MNHEY and CDR2 SMNVEV (reference sequence). The CDR3 region is CASSLSWGSYNEQFF. The CDR3 region has the DNA TGTGCCAGCAGTTTATCGTGGGGCTCCTACAATGAGCAGTTCTTC.